This is a list of T cell receptor beta chains from one sample in a study of blood T cell repertoires in COVID-19. Libraries were prepared by immunoSEQ multiplex PCR; TCRdb keeps only in-frame clonotypes and omits some of them. This table has about 180,000 clones, about 83% appearing once. The sequencing sample was made of PBMCs or T cells enriched from blood (not recorded which). The receptor set was obtained from a woman in her 30s who had recovered from COVID-19. Both conserved end residues are part of each CDR3. Rows may omit the clone size; those that give it use once, few, many or a size class.

size: .
V: TRBV10-3
J: TRBJ1-1
CDR3: CAISESSGQGPMNTEAFF

size: .
V: TRBV11-2
J: TRBJ2-2
CDR3: CASSLDRRTGELFF

size: .
V: TRBV28
J: TRBJ2-3
CDR3: CASSTKDGLAGAGSTDTQYF

size: .
V: TRBV27
J: TRBJ2-7
CDR3: CASRAGTSAYEQYF

size: .
V: TRBV19
J: TRBJ2-2
CDR3: CASTPGTSGSELFF

size: .
V: TRBV18
J: TRBJ2-1
CDR3: CASSPGLAGGSPSFNEQFF

size: .
V: TRBV6-2/TRBV6-3
J: TRBJ2-2
CDR3: CASSYDSGRARTGELFF

size: .
V: TRBV5-1
J: TRBJ2-5
CDR3: CASSYRDRGQETQYF

size: .
V: TRBV27
J: TRBJ1-5
CDR3: CASSPRPDGGNQPQHF

size: once
V: TRBV10-3
J: TRBJ2-1
CDR3: CAISEQLSYNEQFF

size: .
V: TRBV9
J: TRBJ1-3
CDR3: CASNRQGEGNTIYF

size: few
V: TRBV30
J: TRBJ2-1
CDR3: CACSGGREQFF

size: .
V: TRBV11-2
J: TRBJ2-1
CDR3: CASSLEWESYNEQFF

size: .
V: TRBV18
J: TRBJ2-7
CDR3: CASSLEGAGFEQYF

size: .
V: TRBV2
J: TRBJ1-5
CDR3: CASRPDRNQPQHF

size: .
V: TRBV12-5
J: TRBJ2-2
CDR3: CASGPGTTANTGELFF

size: .
V: TRBV28
J: TRBJ1-4
CDR3: CASTEEAGGGKLFF

size: .
V: TRBV20-1
J: TRBJ2-2
CDR3: CSASSGGTSGRVDTGELFF

size: .
V: TRBV19
J: TRBJ2-5
CDR3: CASSKDRAQETQYF

size: .
V: TRBV4-1
J: TRBJ1-2
CDR3: CASSQDAPNRGYYGYTF

size: .
V: TRBV23-1
J: TRBJ1-5
CDR3: CASSQVGTQNSNQPQHF

size: .
V: TRBV5-6
J: TRBJ2-5
CDR3: CASSLLTGQETQYF